These T cell receptor beta chains were read from a single sample in a study of low-dose radiotherapy and immunotherapy resistance in tumors. TCRdb processed the reads anew with MiXCR; each CDR3 protein has one entry. Of about 39,000 distinct CDR3 sequences listed, around 20% are singletons. The material was PBMCs, obtained after low-dose radiotherapy plus immunotherapy. The receptors stem from a female donor with ovarian cancer. Each CDR3 is given with its conserved first and last residue. D genes are given only for firm matches. Size is omitted from some rows. Given values are once, few, many or a class for expanded clones.

cdr3_nt cdr3_aa v_call d_call j_call clone_size
TGTGCCAGCACCCCCGAGGGACAGGGCATTTACTCCTACAATGAGCAGTTCTTC CASTPEGQGIYSYNEQFF TRBV2 TRBD1 TRBJ2-1 many
TGCAGTGCAGAAAGCACTCAGGGACAGATCGGTTACGAGCAGTACTTC CSAESTQGQIGYEQYF TRBV20-1 TRBD1 TRBJ2-7 .
TGCGCCAGCAAGGGGACAACCCCGGAGCTGTTTTTT CASKGTTPELFF TRBV5-1 . TRBJ2-2 many
TGTGCCAGCAGTTTAAAACGGGGCTACGAGCAGTACTTC CASSLKRGYEQYF TRBV27 . TRBJ2-7 many
TGTGCCAGCTCAGGCAACCCTGGGGCCAACGTCCTGACTTTC CASSGNPGANVLTF TRBV18 . TRBJ2-6 .
TGCAGCGTTGAAATAGGACATCAAATTTTGCAGTATTTT CSVEIGHQILQYF TRBV29-1 . TRBJ2-3 .
TGTGCCATCAGTGAGACAGGGGGCTATACAGATACGCAGTATTTT CAISETGGYTDTQYF TRBV10-3 TRBD1 TRBJ2-3 .
TGTGCCAGCAGCTCGGGGACTTCGGACAGGGAGCAGTACTTC CASSSGTSDREQYF TRBV7-8 . TRBJ2-7 many
TGTGCCAGCTCAGCGACAGGCTCTGGGGCCAACGTCCTGACTTTC CASSATGSGANVLTF TRBV18 . TRBJ2-6 many
TGTGCCAGCTCACTTTCCTCCCTAGCGGGAGACAGAGATACGCAGTATTTT CASSLSSLAGDRDTQYF TRBV18 TRBD2 TRBJ2-3 many
TGCGCCAGCAGCTTGGAGGGACCCACAGATACGCAGTATTTT CASSLEGPTDTQYF TRBV5-1 . TRBJ2-3 many
TGCAGTGCTAGAGAGGGAGGGAATCAGCCCCAGCATTTT CSAREGGNQPQHF TRBV20-1 . TRBJ1-5 many
TGCAGTGCTAGAGCCGGGCCATCGAAGCAGTTCTTC CSARAGPSKQFF TRBV20-1 . TRBJ2-1 few
TGTGCCACTAGAGGACTAGCGGGTAACTACGAGCAGTACTTC CATRGLAGNYEQYF TRBV10-3 TRBD2 TRBJ2-7 .
TGTGCCATCAGTAGGGACAGCTACGAGCAGTACTTC CAISRDSYEQYF TRBV10-3 TRBD1 TRBJ2-7 .
TGTGCCAGCAGCTTAATGCCGGACAGGAATACCTACGAGCAGTACTTC CASSLMPDRNTYEQYF TRBV7-6 TRBD1 TRBJ2-7 many
TGTGCCAGCAGGGAGTCGGGACATGGGAAACCTTACGAGCAGTACTTC CASRESGHGKPYEQYF TRBV7-9 . TRBJ2-7 many
TGTGCCAGCCCTCGGGAGGCCGGGGTAGATACGCAGTATTTT CASPREAGVDTQYF TRBV2 TRBD2 TRBJ2-3 medium-sized
TGCAGTGCTACAGGGGGGGGGGCCAAAAACATTCAGTACTTC CSATGGGAKNIQYF TRBV20-1 . TRBJ2-4 .
TGTGCCAGCAGCTTAACGGCCGTCACGGAGCAGTACTTC CASSLTAVTEQYF TRBV7-3 . TRBJ2-7 many
TGTGCCAGCAGCAAATCACGACCTGAAGCTTTCTTT CASSKSRPEAFF TRBV21-1 . TRBJ1-1 many
TGCAGTGCTCGATCTGGGGCCAACGTCCTGACTTTC CSARSGANVLTF TRBV20-1 . TRBJ2-6 once
TGCGCCAGCAGCTTGGCCAATGAGCAGTTCTTC CASSLANEQFF TRBV5-1 . TRBJ2-1 many
TGCAGCGTTGAAGGGGACTGGAATGGCTACACCTTC CSVEGDWNGYTF TRBV29-1 . TRBJ1-2 many
TGTGCCAGCAACCCCGGGGGCCGTGAAAAACTGTTTTTT CASNPGGREKLFF TRBV28 . TRBJ1-4 many
TGTGCCAGCAGCTTAGCGGCCACCACAGATACGCAGTATTTT CASSLAATTDTQYF TRBV7-2 . TRBJ2-3 many
TGTGCCACCAGCAGAGATGGGGCAGGGGCTCCTACAGGGGATACGCAGTATTTT CATSRDGAGAPTGDTQYF TRBV15 . TRBJ2-3 many
TGTGCCAGCAGCCCAGTGGGAAACCAGCCCCAGCATTTT CASSPVGNQPQHF TRBV3-1 . TRBJ1-5 many
TGCAGTGCCGAGGGGGGCGCGGGGTACGAGCAGTACTTC CSAEGGAGYEQYF TRBV20-1 . TRBJ2-7 many
TGTGCCAGCAGATCCAGGGGGGAGGGTTACAATGAGCAGTTCTTC CASRSRGEGYNEQFF TRBV6-2/TRBV6-3 . TRBJ2-1 many
TGTGCCAGCAGTTTATCGTCTCCGGGACTAGCGGTTCTAGTCGAGCAGTACTTC CASSLSSPGLAVLVEQYF TRBV27 TRBD2 TRBJ2-7 .
TGTGCCAGCAGTGAAGAGGGCTCTGGGGCCAACGTCCTGACTTTC CASSEEGSGANVLTF TRBV6-1 . TRBJ2-6 many
TGCAGTGAGTCGGGACAGAGCACAGATACGCAGTATTTT CSESGQSTDTQYF TRBV20-1 TRBD1 TRBJ2-3 many
TGTGCCAGCAGCCCCAGAGCCCCCAAAGAAGCAAACACTGAAGCTTTCTTT CASSPRAPKEANTEAFF TRBV11-2 . TRBJ1-1 many
TGCGCCAGCAGCTTGGGCGGTAGCACCTACAATGAGCAGTTCTTC CASSLGGSTYNEQFF TRBV5-1 . TRBJ2-1 many
TGCAGCGGGGCCGCAGGCGAGACCCAGTACTTC CSGAAGETQYF TRBV29-1 . TRBJ2-5 .
TGTGCCAGCAGCCGAGGAGTACATGGCACAGATACGCAGTATTTT CASSRGVHGTDTQYF TRBV3-1 . TRBJ2-3 many
TGTGCTAGTGGTTTGGTAATCAGCAGCAGGCCCTCATACGAGCAGTACTTC CASGLVISSRPSYEQYF TRBV12-5 . TRBJ2-7 many
TGTGCCAGCAGCCAAGGACCCCCCGGCTATGGCTACACCTTC CASSQGPPGYGYTF TRBV3-1 . TRBJ1-2 many
TGTGCCATCAGTGAGTCGACGGATTATGGCTACACCTTC CAISESTDYGYTF TRBV10-3 . TRBJ1-2 few
TGCAGTGCTAGAGATTTTACCAGCGGGAACACCGGGGAGCTGTTTTTT CSARDFTSGNTGELFF TRBV20-1 . TRBJ2-2 many
TGTGCCAGCTCACCCGGACAATCCTTTAGCACAGATACGCAGTATTTT CASSPGQSFSTDTQYF TRBV18 . TRBJ2-3 many
TGCGCCAGCAGCGGGAGCCGGACGGAAGACTTCCCAAGTCATGAAAAACTGTTTTTT CASSGSRTEDFPSHEKLFF TRBV5-1 . TRBJ1-4 .
TGTGCCAGCAGCTCCCGGGACAGGGTAGAGACCCAGTACTTC CASSSRDRVETQYF TRBV11-3 TRBD1 TRBJ2-5 medium-sized
TGTGCCAGCAGTTTCTTCGTGGCCTCTAACAATGAGCAGTTCTTC CASSFFVASNNEQFF TRBV28 . TRBJ2-1 many
TGTGCCAGCAGGCCCCCGGAGTCACCCCTCCACTTT CASRPPESPLHF TRBV28 . TRBJ1-6 many
TGTGCCAGCAGCCCCGGGATGCTCTACGAGCAGTACTTC CASSPGMLYEQYF TRBV5-4 . TRBJ2-7 .
TGCGCCAGCAGTGTCACAGGGGGGCTTTGGGAGCAGTACTTC CASSVTGGLWEQYF TRBV10-2 TRBD1 TRBJ2-7 .
TGCAGCGGAAACACAGATACGCAGTATTTT CSGNTDTQYF TRBV29-1 . TRBJ2-3 .
TGTGCCAGTAGTCCGGGACAGGTCGCTGAAGCTTTCTTT CASSPGQVAEAFF TRBV19 TRBD1 TRBJ1-1 many
TGTGCCAGCAGTGAATCCGGGACAGCGAGCTATGGCTACACCTTC CASSESGTASYGYTF TRBV6-1 TRBD1 TRBJ1-2 many
TGTGCCTGGGGCGCCGGGACTAGCGCCTACGAGCAGTACTTC CAWGAGTSAYEQYF TRBV30 TRBD2 TRBJ2-7 many